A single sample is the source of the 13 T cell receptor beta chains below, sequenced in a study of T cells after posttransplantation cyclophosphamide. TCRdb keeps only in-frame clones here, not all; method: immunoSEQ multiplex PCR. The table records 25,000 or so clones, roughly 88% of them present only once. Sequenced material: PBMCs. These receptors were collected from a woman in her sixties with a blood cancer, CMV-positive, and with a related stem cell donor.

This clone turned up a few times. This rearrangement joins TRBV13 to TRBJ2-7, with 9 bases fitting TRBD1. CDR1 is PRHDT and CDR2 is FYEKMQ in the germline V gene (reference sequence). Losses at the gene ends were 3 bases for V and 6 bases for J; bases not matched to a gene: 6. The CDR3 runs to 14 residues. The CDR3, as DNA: TGTGCCAGCAGCTTCGGACAGGGGAAGGGCGAGCAGTACTTC. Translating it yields CASSFGQGKGEQYF.

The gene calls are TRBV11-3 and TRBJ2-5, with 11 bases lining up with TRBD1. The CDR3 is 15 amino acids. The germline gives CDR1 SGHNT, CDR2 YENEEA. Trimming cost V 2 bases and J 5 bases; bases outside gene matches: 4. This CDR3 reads CASSLRTGGGETQYF. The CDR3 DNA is TGTGCCAGCAGCTTACGGACAGGGGGCGGGGAGACCCAGTACTTC.

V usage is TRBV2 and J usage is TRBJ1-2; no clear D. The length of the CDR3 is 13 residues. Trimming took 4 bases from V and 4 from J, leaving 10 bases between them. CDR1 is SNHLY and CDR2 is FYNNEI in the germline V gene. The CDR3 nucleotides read TGTGCCAGCAGTGCGGGTCTCCTCTATGGCTACACCTTC. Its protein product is CASSAGLLYGYTF.

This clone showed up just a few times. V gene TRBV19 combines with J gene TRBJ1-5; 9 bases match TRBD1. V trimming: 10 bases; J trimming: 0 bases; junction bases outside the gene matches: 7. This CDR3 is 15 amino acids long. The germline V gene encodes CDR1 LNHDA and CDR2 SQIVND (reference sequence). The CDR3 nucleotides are TGTGCCACCGGGACAGGGTACGGTAGCAATCAGCCCCAGCATTTT. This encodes CATGTGYGSNQPQHF. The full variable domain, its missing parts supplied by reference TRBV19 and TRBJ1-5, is DGGITQSPKYLFRKEGQNVTLSCEQNLNHDAMYWYRQDPGQGLRLIYYSQIVNDFQKGDIAEGYSVSREKKESFPLTVTSAQKNPTAFYLCATGTGYGSNQPQHFGDGTRLSIL.

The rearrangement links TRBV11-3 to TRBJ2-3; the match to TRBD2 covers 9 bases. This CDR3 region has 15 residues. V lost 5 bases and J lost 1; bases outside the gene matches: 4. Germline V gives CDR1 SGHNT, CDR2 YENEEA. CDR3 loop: CASSPGLAGTDTQYF. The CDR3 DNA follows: TGTGCCAGCAGCCCGGGACTAGCCGGCACAGATACGCAGTATTTT.

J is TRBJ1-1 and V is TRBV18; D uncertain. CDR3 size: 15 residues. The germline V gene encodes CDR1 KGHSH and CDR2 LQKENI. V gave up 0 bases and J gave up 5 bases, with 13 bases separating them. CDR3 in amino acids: CASSPPAGRDTEAFF. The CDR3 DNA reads TGTGCCAGCTCACCACCCGCGGGTCGTGATACTGAAGCTTTCTTT.

The CDR3 DNA follows: TGTGCCAGCAGCCCACGACCAGGAATGAACACCGGGGAGCTGTTTTTT. It encodes CASSPRPGMNTGELFF. This rearrangement joins TRBV9 to TRBJ2-2; D is uncertain. The CDR3 runs 16 residues. Trimming took 4 bases from V and 1 from J, leaving 14 bases between them. Looked up from germline, CDR1 is SGDLS and CDR2 is YYNGEE.

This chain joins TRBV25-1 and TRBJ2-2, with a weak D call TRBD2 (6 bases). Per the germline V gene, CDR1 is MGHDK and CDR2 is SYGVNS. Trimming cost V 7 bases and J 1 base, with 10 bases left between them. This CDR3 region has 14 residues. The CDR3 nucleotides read TGTGCCAGCACCTATAGCGGGAACACCGGGGAGCTGTTTTTT. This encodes CASTYSGNTGELFF. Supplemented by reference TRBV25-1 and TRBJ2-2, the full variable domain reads EADIYQTPRYLVIGTGKKITLECSQTMGHDKMYWYQQDPGMELHLIHYSYGVNSTEKGDLSSESTVSRIRTEHFPLTLESARPSHTSQYLCASTYSGNTGELFFGEGSRLTVL.

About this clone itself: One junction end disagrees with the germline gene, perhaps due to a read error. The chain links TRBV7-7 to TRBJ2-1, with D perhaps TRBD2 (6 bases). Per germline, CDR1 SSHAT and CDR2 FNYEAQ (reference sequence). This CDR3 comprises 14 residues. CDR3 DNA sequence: TGTGCTAGCAGCCAAAATTACGGGACTAATGAGCAGTTCTTC. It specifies CASSQNYGTNEQFF.

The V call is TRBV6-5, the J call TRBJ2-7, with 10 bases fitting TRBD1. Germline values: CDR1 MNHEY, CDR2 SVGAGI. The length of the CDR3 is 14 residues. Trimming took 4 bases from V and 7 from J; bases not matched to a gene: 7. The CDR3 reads CASSLAGTGVEQYF. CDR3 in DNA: TGTGCCAGCAGTTTAGCCGGGACAGGGGTAGAGCAGTACTTC.

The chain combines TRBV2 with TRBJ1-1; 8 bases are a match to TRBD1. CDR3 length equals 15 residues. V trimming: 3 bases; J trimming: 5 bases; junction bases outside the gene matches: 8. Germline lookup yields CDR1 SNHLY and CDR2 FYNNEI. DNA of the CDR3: TGTGCCAGCAGTGAGCCAGACAGGGGTGGTACTGAAGCTTTCTTT. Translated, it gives CASSEPDRGGTEAFF.

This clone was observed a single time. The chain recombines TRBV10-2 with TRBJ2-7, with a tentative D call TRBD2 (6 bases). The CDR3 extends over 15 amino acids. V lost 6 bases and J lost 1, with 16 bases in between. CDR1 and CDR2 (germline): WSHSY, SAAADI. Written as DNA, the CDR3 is TGCGCCAGCAGCCGTAACAGTCTAGCGTCCTACGAGCAGTACTTC. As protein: CASSRNSLASYEQYF.

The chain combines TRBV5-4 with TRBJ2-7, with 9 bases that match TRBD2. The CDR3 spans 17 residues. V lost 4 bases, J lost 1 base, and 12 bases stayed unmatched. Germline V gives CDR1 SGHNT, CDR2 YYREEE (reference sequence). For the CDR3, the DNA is TGTGCCAGCAGCCGGGCCCCACTAGCGGGTATTTCCTACGAGCAGTACTTC. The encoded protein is CASSRAPLAGISYEQYF. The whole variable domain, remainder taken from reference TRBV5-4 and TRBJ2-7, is ETGVTQSPTHLIKTRGQQVTLRCSSQSGHNTVSWYQQALGQGPQFIFQYYREEENGRGNFPPRFSGLQFPNYSSELNVNALELDDSALYLCASSRAPLAGISYEQYFGPGTRLTVT.